The source of this T cell receptor (beta chain) is a study of blood T cell repertoires in COVID-19. Study summary: The study drew acute and convalescent COVID-19 samples from the United States, Italy and Spain. T cells, B-cell-depleted T cells, or PBMCs supplied cDNA or gDNA.

After removal of 5 bases from V and 4 bases from J, the junction contained 10 bases not matched to a gene. CDR3 length: 15 residues. The V gene's germline CDR1 is SNHLY and CDR2 FYNNEI. Original analysis: Nucleated cell number was recorded as an estimate derived from reference gene primer amplification. Assay used: immunoSEQ multiplex PCR; TCRdb lists only in-frame clones, some missing. V and J calls and clone size are copied from that table; D and trimming were computed from the DNA. The profile shows 110,000 to 150,000 clones, 75% to 90% of them singletons. The rearrangement uses TRBV2 and TRBJ1-1; 7 bases agree with TRBD1. Material: peripheral blood. This receptor was identified in a man in his sixties or seventies who had recovered from COVID-19. As DNA, the CDR3 is TGTGCCAGCAGTCCCAGACAGGGCGGGTTCACTGAAGCTTTCTTT. Its translation is CASSPRQGGFTEAFF.